This T cell receptor beta chain was documented in a study of shared clonotypes between healthy human individuals. V dropped 0 bases and J dropped 1; count of bases not matched to a gene: 1. CDR1 and CDR2 (germline): SGHNT, YYREEE (reference sequence). This CDR3 is built from 14 residues. As to this clone: Other DNA sequences in the sample encode the same CDR3.

Every immunoSEQ plate was one replicate of a subset's evenly spread DNA. The table came from immunoSEQ multiplex PCR; TCRdb's copy has only in-frame clones and leaves some out. The sample has fewer than 1.8 million clones, around 98.5% seen once. The V call is TRBV5-4, the J call TRBJ2-7; 7 nucleotides agree with TRBD2. Source material: naive CD4+ T cells sorted from blood. Subset here: CD45RA+ positively selected. This TCR was sampled from a man in his thirties or forties in good health. CDR3 DNA: TGTGCCAGCAGCTTGGGCGGGGGTTCCTACGAGCAGTACTTC. It yields the protein CASSLGGGSYEQYF.